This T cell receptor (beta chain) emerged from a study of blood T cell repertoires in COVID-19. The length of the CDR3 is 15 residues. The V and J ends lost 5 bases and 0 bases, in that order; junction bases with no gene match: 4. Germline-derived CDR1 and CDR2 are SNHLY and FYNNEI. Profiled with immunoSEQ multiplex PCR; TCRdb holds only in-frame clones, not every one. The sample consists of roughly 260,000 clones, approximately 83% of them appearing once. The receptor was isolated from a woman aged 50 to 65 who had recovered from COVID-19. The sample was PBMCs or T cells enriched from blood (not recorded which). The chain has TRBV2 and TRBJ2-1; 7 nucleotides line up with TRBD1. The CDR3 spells CASSRDRDSYNEQFF. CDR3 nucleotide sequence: TGTGCCAGCAGTCGTGACAGGGACTCCTACAATGAGCAGTTCTTC.